The 8 T cell receptor beta chains below all came from one sample that was sequenced in a study of blood T cell repertoires in COVID-19. Assay used: immunoSEQ multiplex PCR; TCRdb lists only in-frame clones, some missing. This sample has 100,000 to 150,000 clones, with around nine tenths found just once. Sequenced input: peripheral blood. These receptors were taken from a woman of 80 years or more with acute or convalescent COVID-19.

This clone occurred a few times. The gene calls are TRBV2 and TRBJ1-4; weak D call: TRBD1 (5 bases). Germline CDR1 is SNHLY and CDR2 is FYNNEI. The CDR3 runs to 15 residues. Trimming removed 4 bases from V and 3 bases from J, with 12 bases in between. The CDR3 here is CASSGRGGPNEKLFF. In nucleotides, the CDR3 is TGTGCCAGCAGTGGAAGGGGAGGTCCTAATGAAAAACTGTTTTTT.

This clone appeared once. The chain uses TRBV19 and TRBJ1-6; TRBD1 agrees at 7 bases. Trimming removed 5 bases from V and 7 bases from J; junction bases left unmatched: 5. The germline gives CDR1 LNHDA, CDR2 SQIVND (reference sequence). CDR3 size: 14 residues. The CDR3 sequence is CASSDRDRNSPLHF. Here the CDR3 DNA reads TGTGCCAGTAGTGACCGGGACAGAAATTCACCCCTCCACTTT.

The chain has TRBV18 and TRBJ2-2; weak D call: TRBD1 (6 bases). V was pared by 3 bases and J by 2 bases, with 16 bases between. This CDR3 is built from 17 residues. The germline V gene encodes CDR1 KGHSH and CDR2 LQKENI. The CDR3 region has the DNA TGTGCCAGCTCACCCGTAAAAGGGACATACAACACCGGGGAGCTGTTTTTT. Its protein is CASSPVKGTYNTGELFF.

A few counts support this clone. The chain couples TRBV20-1 to TRBJ1-2; D is undetermined. From germline, CDR1 is DFQATT and CDR2 SNEGSKA (reference sequence). There are 14 residues in the CDR3. The germline V and J ends were trimmed by 3 bases and 4 bases, with 15 bases remaining between them. The CDR3 is CSASLGGRSYGYTF. DNA for the CDR3: TGCAGTGCTAGTTTGGGTGGCAGGTCCTATGGCTACACCTTC.

V usage is TRBV15 and J usage is TRBJ2-5, with D possibly TRBD2 on 6 matching bases. CDR1 is LNHNV and CDR2 is YYDKDF in the germline V gene (reference sequence). V was pared by 0 bases and J by 4 bases, with 12 bases between. This CDR3 has 15 amino acids. The CDR3 nucleotides are TGTGCCACCAGCAGAGATGGGGGGACCCCAGAGACCCAGTACTTC. Protein product: CATSRDGGTPETQYF.

A single count supports this clone. V and J are TRBV7-8 and TRBJ1-6; D unresolved. Germline loops: CDR1 SGHVS, CDR2 FQNEAQ. Trimming took off 4 bases at V and 6 bases at J, with 10 bases between the two ends. The CDR3 runs to 14 residues. CDR3 in DNA: TGTGCCAGCAGCTCGTTCGAACTTAATTCACCCCTCCACTTT. Translation gives CASSSFELNSPLHF. The full variable domain, rest sourced from reference TRBV7-8 and TRBJ1-6, is GAGVSQSPRYKVAKRGQDVALRCDPISGHVSLFWYQQALGQGPEFLTYFQNEAQLDKSGLPSDRFFAERPEGSVSTLKIQRTQQEDSAVYLCASSSFELNSPLHFGNGTRLTVT.

This sequence joins TRBV28 and TRBJ2-1; D perhaps matches TRBD1 (6 bases). The CDR3 spans 14 residues. The V and J ends lost 5 bases and 6 bases respectively, with 14 bases between them. From germline, CDR1 is MDHEN and CDR2 SYDVKM. The CDR3 bases are TGTGCCAGCAGTCCCAGGCTAGGGGGCAATGAGCAGTTCTTC. Protein: CASSPRLGGNEQFF.

The chain carries TRBV11-2 and TRBJ1-2; D is ambiguous. The ends were cut back, 3 bases at V and 5 bases at J, with 7 bases in the middle. The germline V gene has CDR1 SGHAT and CDR2 FQNNGV. This CDR3 comprises 12 residues. The CDR3 DNA reads TGTGCCAGCAGCTTTACAGAGTATGGCTACACCTTC. Amino acids: CASSFTEYGYTF.